This is a list of T cell receptor beta chains from one sample in a study of patients and donors after allogeneic stem cell transplantation. TCRdb fed the RT-PCR reads into MiXCR, producing one record per CDR3 protein. The sample consists of some 880,000 distinct CDR3 sequences, roughly 18% of them appearing once. Sequencing was done on a sample of blood, either unsorted or a sorted T cell fraction (not recorded which). The receptors derive from a human donor who was either an allogeneic HSCT recipient or a stem cell or donor lymphocyte infusion donor (not recorded which). It is not recorded whose cells these are; they may come from a transplant donor. Each CDR3 is given with its conserved first and last residue. The order of the fields is D gene, clone size, V gene, J gene, CDR3 DNA, CDR3 protein. The D gene is left open where the match is weak. Some rows mark clone size as missing; the rest say once, few, many or name a class of expanded clone.

>TRBD1|NA|TRBV9|TRBJ1-2
TGTGCCAGCAGCGTAGAGGAGACAGGGGTCTATGGCTACACCTTC
CASSVEETGVYGYTF
>NA|NA|TRBV29-1|TRBJ1-3
TGCAGCGTTGAGGCCGCGGGCTCAAACACCATATATTTT
CSVEAAGSNTIYF
>NA|NA|TRBV6-2/TRBV6-3|TRBJ2-2
TGTGCCAGCAAAGTATCAGGGCCTCTGGGCCCCTCGGAGCTGTTTTTT
CASKVSGPLGPSELFF
>TRBD2|NA|TRBV14|TRBJ2-7
TGTGCCAGCAGCCAAGATCGGGGGGGGAGTGTTGGGTTCGAATACTTC
CASSQDRGGSVGFEYF
>NA|few|TRBV2|TRBJ2-3
TGTGCCAGCCGAAAGGAGCTCACAGATACGCAGTATTTT
CASRKELTDTQYF
>TRBD1|few|TRBV27|TRBJ2-1
TGTGCCAGCAGCTTCGGACAGGGGTGGGCCAATGAGCAGTTCTTC
CASSFGQGWANEQFF
>NA|few|TRBV21-1|TRBJ2-5
TGTGCCAGCAGCAAAACCAGCCCGGACACCAGGGGAGAGACCCAGTACTTC
CASSKTSPDTRGETQYF
>TRBD2|few|TRBV6-5|TRBJ2-3
TGTGCCAGCAGTTCCTTAGCGGGAGGCCACACAGATACGCAGTATTTT
CASSSLAGGHTDTQYF
>TRBD1|NA|TRBV20-1|TRBJ2-7
TGCAGTGCTGCCGGGACAGCAACCTACGAGCAGTACTTC
CSAAGTATYEQYF
>TRBD1|few|TRBV5-1|TRBJ2-3
TGCGCCAGCAGCCCCCGGACAGGGGACACGCAGTATTTT
CASSPRTGDTQYF
>NA|few|TRBV25-1|TRBJ2-2
TGTGCCAGCAGTGAAATTGGTTTAGGGGGCGGGGAGCTGTTTTTT
CASSEIGLGGGELFF
>NA|NA|TRBV11-2|TRBJ2-7
TGTGCCAGCAGCTTGTGGCTAGCGGGACAGGACGAGCAGTACTTC
CASSLWLAGQDEQYF
>NA|NA|TRBV12-3/TRBV12-4|TRBJ1-2
TGTGCCAGCACCCCCGGGACATTTCTCTATGGCTACACCTTC
CASTPGTFLYGYTF
>NA|once|TRBV11-3|TRBJ2-1
TGTGCCAGCAGCTGGGACGGGGATGAGCAGTTCTTC
CASSWDGDEQFF
>NA|NA|TRBV9|TRBJ2-2
TGTGCCAGCAACCTTCGCGGGGCCGGGGAGCTGTTTTTT
CASNLRGAGELFF
>TRBD1|many|TRBV10-3|TRBJ1-2
TGTGCCATTCCGCAGACAGGGACCTATGGCTACACCTTC
CAIPQTGTYGYTF
>NA|few|TRBV7-3|TRBJ2-3
TGTGCCAGCAGCTTAAACACCAGCGCAGATACGCAGTATTTT
CASSLNTSADTQYF
>TRBD1|NA|TRBV24-1|TRBJ1-1
TGTGCCACCGGAAAAAGACAGGGTGAAGCTTTCTTT
CATGKRQGEAFF
>NA|NA|TRBV13|TRBJ1-3
TGTGCCAGCAGCTCTAGTGCAGAGTCCGTAGGAAACACCATATATTTT
CASSSSAESVGNTIYF
>TRBD1|NA|TRBV5-1|TRBJ2-2
TGCGCCAGCAGCTTGAGACAGGGTACCACCGGGGAGCTGTTTTTT
CASSLRQGTTGELFF
>NA|few|TRBV9|TRBJ2-7
TGTGCCAGCAGCCCAGAGGACTCGAACGAGCAGTACTTC
CASSPEDSNEQYF
>NA|NA|TRBV7-9|TRBJ2-7
TGTGCCAGCAGCTTAGAGGCAGGACAGTCTCGCTACGAGCAGTACTTC
CASSLEAGQSRYEQYF
>TRBD2|NA|TRBV24-1|TRBJ2-1
TGTGCCACCAGTGAAAGTAGCGGGGGGTTCTCCTACAATGAGCAGTTCTTC
CATSESSGGFSYNEQFF
>NA|NA|TRBV6-2/TRBV6-3|TRBJ1-4
TGTGCCAGCAGGCGGGACCCAAGTTTGGAAAAACTGTTTTTT
CASRRDPSLEKLFF
>NA|many|TRBV9|TRBJ1-5
TGTGCCAGCAGCGTAGGGACGGTTAATCAGCCCCAGCATTTT
CASSVGTVNQPQHF
>NA|NA|TRBV11-2|TRBJ1-5
TGTGCCAGCAGCTTAATGGACATAAATCAGCCCCAGCATTTT
CASSLMDINQPQHF
>NA|few|TRBV20-1|TRBJ1-2
TGCAGTGATGATAAAGGATCTGGACAGAGCGATTTTAACTATGGCTACACCTTC
CSDDKGSGQSDFNYGYTF
>NA|NA|TRBV29-1|TRBJ1-2
TGCAGCGTTGAAGGATCCGGGGGCGAGCGTGGCTACACCTTC
CSVEGSGGERGYTF
>TRBD1|few|TRBV19|TRBJ1-1
TGTGCCAGTAGTACAGAGACAGGGTGGGACACTGAAGCTTTCTTT
CASSTETGWDTEAFF
>NA|NA|TRBV27|TRBJ2-7
TGTGCCAGCATCTACAGGGACCCGACTTGCTACGAGCAGTACTTC
CASIYRDPTCYEQYF
>NA|few|TRBV28|TRBJ2-5
TGTGCCAGCAGTTTGGGGGGTCGACAGTACTTC
CASSLGGRQYF
>TRBD2|NA|TRBV7-9|TRBJ2-1
TGTGCCAGCAGCTTAGTAGCTCTAGCGGTTAGGAATGAGCAGTTCTTC
CASSLVALAVRNEQFF
>TRBD1|NA|TRBV12-3/TRBV12-4|TRBJ1-6
TGTGCCAGCAGTTCGACAGGGGAGGATTCACCCCTCCACTTT
CASSSTGEDSPLHF
>NA|few|TRBV7-9|TRBJ2-7
TGTGCCAGCAGCCCTTGGGGAGGATCCTCCTACGAGCAGTACTTC
CASSPWGGSSYEQYF
>NA|few|TRBV5-5|TRBJ1-1
TGTGCCAGCAGCTTGAGGACAGACCTGAACACTGAAGCTTTCTTT
CASSLRTDLNTEAFF
>NA|many|TRBV12-3/TRBV12-4|TRBJ2-3
TGTGCCAGCAGTTTACAAGGAGAGACTACTAACACAGATACGCAGTATTTT
CASSLQGETTNTDTQYF
>NA|NA|TRBV3-1|TRBJ2-3
TGTGCCAGCAGCCACCCTGTCCGGGAAGGCACAGATACGCAGTATTTT
CASSHPVREGTDTQYF
>NA|NA|TRBV25-1|TRBJ1-1
TGTGCCAGCACCCGGAGCGCTTTCTTT
CASTRSAFF
>NA|few|TRBV7-2|TRBJ1-5
TGTGCCAGCAGGGATGCCGGGACACTGAATCAGCCCCAGCATTTT
CASRDAGTLNQPQHF
>TRBD2|few|TRBV7-2|TRBJ2-7
TGTGCCAGCAGCGACGGACTAGCGGGAGTCTACGAGCAGTACTTC
CASSDGLAGVYEQYF
>NA|few|TRBV12-3/TRBV12-4|TRBJ1-2
TGTGCCAGCAGTTTAAGGGAAGTAGCGGGTCGCTACACCTTC
CASSLREVAGRYTF
>NA|once|TRBV18|TRBJ1-2
TGTGCCAGCTCACCACAACCCAGCGGATACTATGGCTACACCTTC
CASSPQPSGYYGYTF
>NA|few|TRBV12-3/TRBV12-4|TRBJ1-3
TGTGCCCTCCGGCAGGCAGGAAACACCATATATTTT
CALRQAGNTIYF
>NA|many|TRBV12-3/TRBV12-4|TRBJ1-1
TGTGCCAGCAGTTTAGGGGCCGGGAACACTGAAGCTTTCTTT
CASSLGAGNTEAFF
>TRBD2|few|TRBV10-3|TRBJ2-2
TGTGCCATCAGGGACAGCGGGGGGGCCGGAACCGGGGAGCTGTTTTTT
CAIRDSGGAGTGELFF
>NA|NA|TRBV28|TRBJ2-5
TGTGCCGGGGGAGGGGGACTACGGAAACAAGAGACCCAGTACTTC
CAGGGGLRKQETQYF
>NA|few|TRBV5-1|TRBJ2-2
TGCGCCAGCAGCTCCTTCCCCGGGGAGCTGTTTTTT
CASSSFPGELFF
>NA|NA|TRBV20-1|TRBJ2-7
TGCAGTGCTAGGGCCCAGAGGTCGGGCTACGAGCAGTACTTC
CSARAQRSGYEQYF